Below, one TCR beta chain is given with its context. The sample is drawn from a study of brain T cells in children with intractable seizures. Assay used: immunoSEQ multiplex PCR; TCRdb lists only in-frame clones, some missing. Of tens of thousands of clones listed, 93% were seen once; the top ten hold 1.5%. The germline gives CDR1 SEHNR, CDR2 FQNEAQ (reference sequence). This CDR3 comprises 14 residues. The V end was cut by 2 bases, the J end by 4 bases, with 9 bases between. The sequencing here drew on peripheral blood, taken at surgery. The gene calls are TRBV7-9 and TRBJ2-1; no reliable D call. The origin of this receptor is a boy less than two years old with tuberous sclerosis and intractable seizures. The CDR3 nucleotides are TGTGCCAGCAGCTTAAACACAGCTTACAATGAGCAGTTCTTC. Its protein product is CASSLNTAYNEQFF.